This T cell receptor (beta chain) was profiled in a study of T cell responses to AZD1222 COVID-19 vaccine (dated by TCRdb to about 2021). Regarding the complete study: A total of about 240 trial participants underwent TCR sequencing, of whom about 210 received two doses of AZD1222 and roughly 25 received two doses of the MenACWY control vaccine. Enrollment into the trials was organized by age into subgroups of 18-55, 56-69 and 70-plus years, and those subgroups contained roughly 150, 30 and 60 TCR-sequenced participants, respectively.

Taken from cysteine to phenylalanine, the CDR3 has 13 residues. Only the CDR3 part of the read is kept: 39 bases, read in frame from the first base. CDR1 and CDR2 were assigned from the germline V gene as MNHEY and SVGAGI. V loses 2 bases, J loses 6 bases, and the germline ends lie 11 bases apart. In its sample, this clone was seen once. Its antigen is unknown. Qualities for individual bases were not recorded, and no much larger clone is one base off. According to the study, the label for this sample's time point signals: about 28 days (+/-7) after the second vaccine dose. AZD1222 recipients with second doses at about 4 weeks or about 12 weeks were pooled, because spike-specific TCR depth and breadth did not differ between schedules. Vaccinee samples came from UK trials COV001 and COV002, including a single-blind randomized controlled phase 2/3 trial of AZD1222 (ChAdOx1 nCoV-19) in healthy adults. For TCRbeta chain sequencing, PBMC samples were collected from trial participants at day 0 and at day 28 after the second dose.

The CDR3 regions of human TCRbeta chains were analyzed by immunosequencing. The paper's data handling went like this. TCRs in the repertoires were matched against a reference library of SARS-CoV-2-specific TCRs that had been generated with the MIRA antigen-specificity platform. Breadth meant the fraction of unique TCRs that were SARS-CoV-2-associated, whereas depth meant the fraction of total T cells that were SARS-CoV-2-associated. Using the MIRA data, each spike-specific TCR was assigned both to the spike region to which the TCR was reactive and to a CD4 or CD8 class. Log10-transformed breadth and depth values were compared by one-way ANOVA with Sidak's multiple comparisons tests. In its TCRdb copy, this immuneACCESS table keeps in-frame sequences only and misses some clones. Where compared with another copy, unresolved V genes explain less than half of these, and the others have no known cause. V, J and clone size reflect that table, while D and trimming were determined from the DNA. The sample table records 140,000 to 150,000 clones; around 92% of these occur just once. Roughly 3.3% of the sample belongs to the ten largest clones.

The investigation overall reported the following: Only five or six AZD1222 recipients were SARS-CoV-2 seropositive at baseline, limiting conclusions about previously exposed vaccinees. The 56-69-year group was small, and its depth increase did not reach significance, likely because of low power. Most participants were white British and females outnumbered males, and the authors suggested that clonal diversity may have been underestimated. Vaccine-associated CD4 TCRs spanned the whole spike protein, with dominant responses in regions 160-218 and 743-854. Spike-specific TCR breadth and depth rose significantly after two AZD1222 doses compared with day 0 and with MenACWY recipients. Nearly half of unique spike-specific TCRs reportedly recognized epitopes outside regions mutated in the B.1.351 and B.1.1.7 variants. Because no day 14 peak-response samples were available, the repertoires could be characterized only after the peak T cell response.

This sample comprised peripheral blood, obtained 28 days after the second AZD1222 dose. The rearranged chain carries TRBV6-5 and TRBJ2-7, with the D gene call left open. The TCR was taken from an adult who received the AZD1222 COVID-19 vaccine. The CDR3 region has the sequence CASSYREGLEQYF. At the DNA level, the sequence is TGTGCCAGCAGTTACAGGGAAGGCCTCGAGCAGTACTTC.